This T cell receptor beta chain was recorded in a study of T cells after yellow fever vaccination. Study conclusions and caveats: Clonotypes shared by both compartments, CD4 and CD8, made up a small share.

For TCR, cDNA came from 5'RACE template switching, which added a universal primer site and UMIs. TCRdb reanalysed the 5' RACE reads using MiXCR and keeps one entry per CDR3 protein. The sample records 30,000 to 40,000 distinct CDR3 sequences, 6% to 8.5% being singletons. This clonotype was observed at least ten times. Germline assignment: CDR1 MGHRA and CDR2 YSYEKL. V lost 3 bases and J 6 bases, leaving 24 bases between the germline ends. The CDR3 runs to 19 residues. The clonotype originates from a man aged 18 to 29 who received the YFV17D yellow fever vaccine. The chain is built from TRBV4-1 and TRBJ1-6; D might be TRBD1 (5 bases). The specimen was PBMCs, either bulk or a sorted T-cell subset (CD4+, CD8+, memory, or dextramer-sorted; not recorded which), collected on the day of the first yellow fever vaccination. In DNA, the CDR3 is TGCGCCAGCAGCCACCAAACGCGGGGACCAAGGTTTCGTAATTCACCCCTCCACTTT. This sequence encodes CASSHQTRGPRFRNSPLHF.